This is a list of T cell receptor beta chains from one sample in a study of T cell responses to AZD1222 COVID-19 vaccine. Sequencing was performed with immunoSEQ multiplex PCR; in TCRdb, only in-frame clones are kept and a portion is missing. Of tens of thousands of clones in the sample, 88% are singletons; the top ten hold roughly 4.7%. The sequenced sample was peripheral blood, obtained on day 0 of MenACWY control vaccination. These receptors were collected from an adult in good health. Both conserved end residues are part of each CDR3. Each record gives: D gene, J gene, clone size, V gene, CDR3 protein. A D gene is named only where the DNA matches it firmly. Where a row states a size, it is once, few, many or the class of an expanded clone; other rows omit it.

>.|TRBJ1-1|.|TRBV28
CASLPQGTEAFF
>.|TRBJ2-4|.|TRBV25-1
CASSVDGLSGTQYF
>.|TRBJ1-5|.|TRBV7-2
CASSLYQQLLGAQHF
>.|TRBJ1-2|few|TRBV14
CASSQRTVTYGYTF
>.|TRBJ2-7|.|TRBV28
CASSLKPVSYEQYF
>.|TRBJ2-3|.|TRBV7-9
CASSLLTTDTQYF
>.|TRBJ2-4|.|TRBV2
CASSGGKGRAAKNIQYF
>TRBD1|TRBJ1-4|.|TRBV29-1
CSATGTVDEKLFF
>.|TRBJ1-1|once|TRBV5-1
CASSFGAGMNTEAFF
>.|TRBJ1-5|.|TRBV10-3
CAISEVGGPQHF
>.|TRBJ2-7|once|TRBV20-1
CSASTSAGASYEQYF
>.|TRBJ2-5|.|TRBV5-6
CASSLTRERGTQYF
>TRBD1|TRBJ1-5|.|TRBV7-8
CASSLGTGSNQPQHF
>TRBD1|TRBJ1-2|few|TRBV6-5
CASSYSRDRGGGYTF
>TRBD1|TRBJ2-7|few|TRBV19
CASSPQGARDEQYF
>TRBD1|TRBJ1-1|.|TRBV27
CASSLTRTGATEAFF
>TRBD2|TRBJ2-7|once|TRBV5-1
CASSLGAGVGYEQYF
>TRBD1|TRBJ1-1|.|TRBV27
CASSPRDRGTEAFF
>TRBD1|TRBJ2-7|.|TRBV4-1
CASSQSGDRVPSYEQYF
>TRBD1|TRBJ2-7|.|TRBV28
CASRLPGQAYEQYF
>TRBD2|TRBJ2-2|.|TRBV7-9
CASSRLAGGGELFF
>TRBD2|TRBJ2-1|.|TRBV7-3
CASSLGPSSGKAEQFF
>.|TRBJ1-5|once|TRBV15
CATSRGGAGAHQPQHF
>.|TRBJ2-3|.|TRBV11-3
CASSAHRTDTQYF
>.|TRBJ2-7|.|TRBV5-1
CASSLDLTREQYF
>.|TRBJ1-1|once|TRBV7-2
CASSLEIHTNTEAFF
>.|TRBJ1-5|.|TRBV9
CASSVEGSNQPQHF
>.|TRBJ1-6|.|TRBV7-2
CASSSSGTNDSPLHF
>.|TRBJ1-1|.|TRBV6-6
CASSYSTVNTEAFF
>.|TRBJ2-1|once|TRBV9
CASSLGLGYNEQFF
>TRBD1|TRBJ1-6|.|TRBV7-9
CASSLDVGTGNSPLHF
>TRBD2|TRBJ2-1|once|TRBV7-9
CASSLASSGYNEQFF
>TRBD1|TRBJ1-1|.|TRBV9
CASSSQGGRLNTEAFF
>TRBD2|TRBJ2-3|.|TRBV9
CASSVVRTSGTQYF
>.|TRBJ1-2|.|TRBV12-3/TRBV12-4
CASSLEGAKGYTF
>.|TRBJ2-1|.|TRBV5-1
CASSLAAGLNEQFF
>TRBD1|TRBJ1-2|.|TRBV5-4
CASSLRQGGKGLYGYTF
>.|TRBJ1-1|.|TRBV9
CASSPLAFF
>.|TRBJ2-7|once|TRBV10-1
CASSAHSGTGGEQYF
>TRBD1|TRBJ2-7|.|TRBV27
CASSSLLGTGGRNEQYF
>TRBD2|TRBJ2-2|.|TRBV11-2
CASSLIPGLSAGELFF
>.|TRBJ2-7|.|TRBV19
CASSIDGVGFTYEQYF
>.|TRBJ1-3|.|TRBV5-4
CASSPGRVLSGNTIYF
>.|TRBJ1-1|.|TRBV12-3/TRBV12-4
CASSRVNTEAFF
>.|TRBJ2-2|.|TRBV4-3
CASSRGYGTGELFF
>.|TRBJ2-3|.|TRBV3-1/TRBV3-2
CASSQGKNTDTQYF
>.|TRBJ2-2|.|TRBV5-4
CASSPSGASVTGELFF
>.|TRBJ1-2|few|TRBV19
CASSISLDGHGYTF
>TRBD1|TRBJ1-2|.|TRBV5-4
CASSLGTGELGYTF
>.|TRBJ1-5|.|TRBV28
CATTTGPTVTNQPQHF
>TRBD2|TRBJ2-1|.|TRBV5-4
CASSIGLAGHNEQFF
>.|TRBJ2-1|.|TRBV6-6
CASGGSLNEQFF